The 25 T cell receptor beta chains reported below all come from one sample, sequenced in a study of blood T cell repertoires in COVID-19. Some clones are missing from TCRdb's copy, which holds only in-frame ones; the method was immunoSEQ multiplex PCR. The table lists some 230,000 clones, 70% to 90% of them singletons. Sample: peripheral blood. Receptor source: a man between 45 and 60 years old who had recovered from COVID-19.

The V call is TRBV10-1, the J call TRBJ1-1; 11 bases are a match to TRBD1. The germline V gene has CDR1 WNHNN and CDR2 SYGVQD (reference sequence). V dropped 8 bases and J dropped 3; count of bases not matched to a gene: 2. CDR3 length: 13 residues. The CDR3, as DNA: TGCGCCAGCCAGGGACAGGGGGACACTGAAGCTTTCTTT. Its translation: CASQGQGDTEAFF.

This chain links TRBV10-1 with TRBJ2-3; D is possibly TRBD2 (5 bases). The CDR3 is 11 amino acids. Deletions cut 6 bases from V and 13 bases from J, with 14 bases between. Germline values: CDR1 WNHNN, CDR2 SYGVQD (reference sequence). CDR3 region: CASRDRTREYF. The CDR3 DNA reads TGCGCCAGCAGGGACCGGACTCGGGAGTATTTT.

This sequence joins TRBV28 and TRBJ1-5; 9 nucleotides match TRBD1. V lost 6 bases to trimming and J lost 6 bases; unmatched junction nucleotides: 24. Germline V gene sequence: CDR1 MDHEN, CDR2 SYDVKM. This CDR3 contains 20 residues. The CDR3 reads CASRRSRTGGGTPGGQPQHF. The CDR3 DNA sequence: TGTGCCAGCAGACGGAGCCGAACAGGGGGCGGTACGCCGGGGGGTCAGCCCCAGCATTTT.

The genes are TRBV5-6 and TRBJ2-2; the match to TRBD2 covers 10 bases. V gave up 4 bases and J gave up 3 bases; unmatched junction bases: 6. CDR1 and CDR2 from the germline V gene are SGHDT and YYEEEE. This CDR3 is built from 16 residues. The CDR3 coding sequence is TGTGCCAGCAGCCTCGGACTAGCGGAGTACACCGGGGAGCTGTTTTTT. Encoded protein: CASSLGLAEYTGELFF. Using reference TRBV5-6 and TRBJ2-2 for the parts outside the CDR3, the full variable domain is DAGVTQSPTHLIKTRGQQVTLRCSPKSGHDTVSWYQQALGQGPQFIFQYYEEEERQRGNFPDRFSGHQFPNYSSELNVNALLLGDSALYLCASSLGLAEYTGELFFGEGSRLTVL.

The chain combines TRBV7-9 with TRBJ2-7; 14 positions match TRBD2. Germline loops: CDR1 SEHNR, CDR2 FQNEAQ (reference sequence). J lost 4 bases, V lost 4 bases, and 6 bases had no gene match. The length of the CDR3 is 16 residues. The CDR3 DNA sequence: TGTGCCAGCAGCTCTCCAGGACTAGCGGGAGGATACGAGCAGTACTTC. This codes for CASSSPGLAGGYEQYF.

The chain is built from TRBV2 and TRBJ2-4; TRBD2 might be the D (5 bases). Trimming pared 6 bases from V and 15 bases from J, leaving 12 bases between. The CDR3 runs to 10 residues. CDR1 is SNHLY, CDR2 FYNNEI, per germline. CDR3 DNA: TGTGCCAGCAGGGACCCCCGGGGGTACTTC. Translating it yields CASRDPRGYF.

This rearrangement joins TRBV18 to TRBJ2-1; 8 positions match TRBD1. From germline, CDR1 is KGHSH and CDR2 LQKENI. The trim removed 5 bases at V and 5 bases at J, leaving 8 bases unmatched. This CDR3 is 15 amino acids long. CDR3 sequence: CASSRQGKFDNEQFF. The DNA for the CDR3 is TGTGCCAGCTCAAGACAGGGGAAGTTTGACAATGAGCAGTTCTTC.

The chain is built from TRBV19 and TRBJ2-1, with 10 bases aligning to TRBD2. V lost 5 bases to trimming and J lost 8 bases; unmatched junction nucleotides: 12. The CDR3 length is 16 residues. The germline gives CDR1 LNHDA, CDR2 SQIVND (reference sequence). The CDR3 DNA reads TGTGCCAGTAGTTGGGTTCTAGCGGGAGAGTTCTATGAGCAGTTCTTC. It encodes CASSWVLAGEFYEQFF.

This chain connects TRBV5-1 to TRBJ2-5, with 11 bases that match TRBD1. The length of the CDR3 is 16 residues. Germline V lookup: CDR1 SGHRS, CDR2 YFSETQ. Germline trimming cut 3 bases from V and 0 bases from J; bases unmatched to any gene: 4. The CDR3 protein is CASSYGQGANQETQYF. CDR3 nucleotides: TGCGCCAGCAGCTACGGACAGGGGGCTAACCAAGAGACCCAGTACTTC. Using reference TRBV5-1 and TRBJ2-5 for the parts outside the CDR3, the full variable domain is KAGVTQTPRYLIKTRGQQVTLSCSPISGHRSVSWYQQTPGQGLQFLFEYFSETQRNKGNFPGRFSGRQFSNSRSEMNVSTLELGDSALYLCASSYGQGANQETQYFGPGTRLLVL.

The CDR3: CASSKGHRDENIQYF. CDR3 in DNA: TGTGCCAGCAGCAAAGGGCACAGGGACGAAAACATTCAGTACTTC. The chain joins TRBV21-1 to TRBJ2-4; no check of the table's D call, TRBD1, against the DNA was made. TRBV21-1 represents a pseudogene. The CDR3 length is 15 residues.

The chain has TRBV19 and TRBJ2-7, with 8 bases lining up with TRBD1. V lost 4 bases, J lost 6 bases, and 11 bases stayed unmatched. CDR1 and CDR2 from the germline V gene are LNHDA and SQIVND (reference sequence). CDR3 length: 15 amino acids. DNA of the CDR3: TGTGCCAGTAGTAGGCCGGGACAGGTATTGGTCGAGCAGTACTTC. Protein: CASSRPGQVLVEQYF.

The chain couples TRBV18 to TRBJ2-5; 7 positions agree with TRBD1. V shed 6 bases, J shed 4 bases, and the junction held 11 bases outside the gene matches. The CDR3 extends over 15 amino acids. CDR1 is KGHSH and CDR2 is LQKENI in the germline V gene. This CDR3 is CASSLRQGRLETQYF. CDR3 nucleotides: TGTGCCAGCTCCCTACGACAGGGCAGGTTAGAGACCCAGTACTTC.

This chain uses TRBV10-3 with TRBJ2-7, with TRBD1 matching 7 bases. The junction had 10 bases not matched to a gene; V was cut back by 0 bases and J by 5 bases. CDR3 length: 16 residues. Germline lookup yields CDR1 ENHRY and CDR2 SYGVKD. The CDR3 DNA follows: TGTGCCATCAGTGAGTCACCTAGGACAGGCTACCACGAGCAGTACTTC. Translation: CAISESPRTGYHEQYF.

V usage is TRBV7-8 and J usage is TRBJ2-3; 10 bases match TRBD2. CDR1 is SGHVS and CDR2 is FQNEAQ in the germline V gene. V gave up 1 base and J gave up 1 base; unmatched junction bases: 2. The CDR3 runs to 16 residues. The CDR3 protein is CASSLGLAGGTDTQYF. In DNA, the CDR3 is TGTGCCAGCAGCTTAGGACTAGCGGGCGGCACAGATACGCAGTATTTT.

Notes on this clone: Other DNA sequences from this sample encode an identical CDR3 as well. The rearrangement joins TRBV24-1 to TRBJ2-1; possibly TRBD1 for D (6 bases). CDR1 and CDR2 (germline): KGHDR, SFDVKD. This CDR3 has 16 residues. The ends were cut back, 3 bases at V and 2 bases at J, with 13 bases in the middle. The chain's CDR3 is CATSDQTGGTYNEQFF. DNA of the CDR3: TGTGCCACCAGTGATCAGACAGGCGGAACCTACAATGAGCAGTTCTTC.

Worth noting for this clone: Other DNA sequences in this specimen translate into the identical CDR3. The chain has TRBV5-1 and TRBJ2-7; perhaps TRBD1 as D (6 bases). This CDR3 is 14 amino acids long. The germline gives CDR1 SGHRS, CDR2 YFSETQ. Trimming took 1 base from V and 2 from J, leaving 10 bases between them. CDR3 amino acids: CASSLLGGTYEQYF. Written as DNA, the CDR3 is TGCGCCAGCAGCTTGTTAGGGGGAACCTACGAGCAGTACTTC.

V and J are TRBV19 and TRBJ1-3; 7 nucleotides line up with TRBD1. J lost 2 bases, V lost 7 bases, and 8 bases had no gene match. Germline V gene data show CDR1 as LNHDA and CDR2 as SQIVND (reference sequence). The CDR3 totals 15 residues. Written as DNA, the CDR3 is TGTGCCAGTACCCTGAGGGGACAGACTGGAAACACCATATATTTT. It translates to CASTLRGQTGNTIYF.

The V call is TRBV3-1 (or the pseudogene TRBV3-2), the J call TRBJ1-1; D call uncertain. Germline V lookup: CDR1 LGHDT, CDR2 YNNKEL (reference sequence). The CDR3 loop spans 12 amino acids. Trimming shortened V by 4 bases and J by 7 bases, and 10 bases separated the two germline ends. CDR3 sequence (DNA): TGTGCCAGCAGCCCGGCAGGCAGTGAAGCTTTCTTT. Translated: CASSPAGSEAFF.

The rearrangement uses TRBV9 and TRBJ2-2; 13 bases match TRBD2. Losses at the gene ends were 2 bases for V and 3 bases for J; bases not matched to a gene: 10. This CDR3 has 19 amino acids. CDR1 SGDLS and CDR2 YYNGEE come from the germline V gene. Here the CDR3 reads CASSVVSGLAGSHTGELFF. The DNA for the CDR3 is TGTGCCAGCAGCGTGGTTTCGGGACTAGCGGGGTCTCACACCGGGGAGCTGTTTTTT.

The chain has TRBV27 and TRBJ2-1; the match to TRBD2 covers 9 bases. The CDR3 sequence is 20 residues long. The V segment lost 5 bases and the J segment 6 bases; nucleotides outside the gene matches: 23. Germline V CDR1 and CDR2: MNHEY, SMNVEV (reference sequence). The CDR3 region has the DNA TGTGCCAGCAGTCGGAGTCTCGCGGAGTTGGGGGGGACTAGCCGCAATGAGCAGTTCTTC. Translating it yields CASSRSLAELGGTSRNEQFF.

This clone has only a few counts. The chain recombines TRBV2 with TRBJ2-3; 10 positions agree with TRBD1. The CDR3 is 15 amino acids. With 6 bases clipped from V and 5 bases from J, the junction kept 8 bases outside the gene matches. In germline, CDR1 is SNHLY, CDR2 FYNNEI. CDR3 nucleotides: TGTGCCAGCAGAGCCGGGACAGGGGCGATAGATACGCAGTATTTT. This translates into CASRAGTGAIDTQYF.

The chain has TRBV6-5 and TRBJ1-5; TRBD1 is a possible D gene (5 bases). CDR3 length equals 12 residues. V was shortened by 6 bases and J by 7 bases, with 10 bases between the two germline ends. The germline gives CDR1 MNHEY, CDR2 SVGAGI. The CDR3 DNA reads as TGTGCCAGCAGACAGGCAGGACAGCCCCAGCATTTT. Protein product: CASRQAGQPQHF.

The chain uses TRBV28 and TRBJ2-7, with TRBD1 identical over 7 bases. CDR3 length equals 13 residues. CDR1 and CDR2 (germline): MDHEN, SYDVKM. With 5 bases clipped from V and 6 bases from J, the junction kept 7 bases outside the gene matches. This chain's CDR3 is CASSPTGLSEQYF. The CDR3 nucleotides are TGTGCCAGCAGTCCGACAGGGCTCAGCGAGCAGTACTTC. Based on the CDR3 plus reference TRBV28 and TRBJ2-7, the full variable domain is DVKVTQSSRYLVKRTGEKVFLECVQDMDHENMFWYRQDPGLGLRLIYFSYDVKMKEKGDIPEGYSVSREKKERFSLILESASTNQTSMYLCASSPTGLSEQYFGPGTRLTVT.

The chain recombines TRBV4-1 with TRBJ2-5, with TRBD1 identical over 11 bases. The V gene's germline CDR1 is MGHRA and CDR2 YSYEKL. V shed 0 bases, J shed 4 bases, and the junction held 1 base outside the gene matches. The CDR3 length is 15 residues. The CDR3 sequence: CASSQEGTGGETQYF. The DNA for the CDR3 is TGCGCCAGCAGCCAAGAAGGGACAGGGGGAGAGACCCAGTACTTC.

The chain joins TRBV29-1 to TRBJ2-3, with TRBD2 matching over 16 bases. The CDR3 contains 20 residues. Germline V gene data show CDR1 as SQVTM and CDR2 as ANQGSEA. With V trimmed by 7 bases and J by 1 base, 17 bases remained unmatched. CDR3 loop: CSASDGGTSGRAVRTDTQYF. CDR3 nucleotides: TGCAGCGCCAGCGACGGCGGGACTAGCGGGAGGGCCGTACGCACAGATACGCAGTATTTT.